This TCR beta chain is drawn from a study of CD8 T cells in Susac syndrome. TCR beta sequences were obtained from blood CD8+ and CD4+ T cells. Negative isolation was used for CD8+ and CD4+ T cells and FACS enrichment for TEMRA cells. This CDR3 region has 10 residues. V lost 5 bases and J 1 base, leaving 0 bases between the germline ends. Germline V gene sequence: CDR1 SNHLY, CDR2 FYNNEI. Random hexamers were used to reverse transcribe about 0.45 to 1 ug of RNA. TCR beta CDR3 was amplified by immunoSEQ multiplex PCR. This amplification extended across 54 Vbeta and 13 Jbeta segments. MiXCR, applied by TCRdb to the immunoSEQ multiplex PCR reads, yields one record per CDR3 protein. The sample has about 250,000 distinct CDR3 sequences; 85% to 95% are singletons.

Sequencing was done on a sample of CD4+ T cells from PBMCs. The chain uses TRBV2 and TRBJ2-7; D gene unclear. The TCR sequence derives from a human donor with multiple sclerosis. The DNA for the CDR3 is TGTGCCAGCAGTTCCTACGAGCAGTACGTC. It yields the protein CASSSYEQYV.